The entry that follows covers one T cell receptor (beta chain) sequence. Authors' methods: The assay estimated nucleated cells by amplifying reference gene primers. Some clones are missing from TCRdb's copy, which holds only in-frame ones; the method was immunoSEQ multiplex PCR. V and J calls and clone size are those listed in that table; D and trimming were worked out from the DNA. Among more than 200,000 clones listed, about 79% were seen once. Trimming took 2 bases from V and 14 from J, leaving 7 bases between them. This CDR3 has 11 residues. Germline CDR1 reads MDHEN; CDR2 reads SYDVKM. This entry is derived from a study of blood T cell repertoires in COVID-19.

The genes are TRBV28 and TRBJ1-6; D not certain. The clonotype originates from a man older than 75 with acute or convalescent COVID-19. Sequencing was carried out using peripheral blood. CDR3 amino acids: CASSLRRALHF. CDR3 DNA: TGTGCCAGCAGTTTACGGAGGGCCCTCCACTTT.